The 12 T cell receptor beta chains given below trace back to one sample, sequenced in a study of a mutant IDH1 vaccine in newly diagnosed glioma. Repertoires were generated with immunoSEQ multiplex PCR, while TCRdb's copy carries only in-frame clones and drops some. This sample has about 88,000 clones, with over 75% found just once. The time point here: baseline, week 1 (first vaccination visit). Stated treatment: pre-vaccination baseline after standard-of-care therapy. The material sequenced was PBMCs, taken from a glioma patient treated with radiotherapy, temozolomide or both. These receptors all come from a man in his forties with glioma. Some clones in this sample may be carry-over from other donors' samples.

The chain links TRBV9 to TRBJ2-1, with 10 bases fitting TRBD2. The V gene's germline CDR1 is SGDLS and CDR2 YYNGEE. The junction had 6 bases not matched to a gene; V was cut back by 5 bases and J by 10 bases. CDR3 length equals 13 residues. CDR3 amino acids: CASRNSGGTEQFF. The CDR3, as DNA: TGTGCCAGCAGGAATAGCGGGGGGACAGAGCAGTTCTTC.

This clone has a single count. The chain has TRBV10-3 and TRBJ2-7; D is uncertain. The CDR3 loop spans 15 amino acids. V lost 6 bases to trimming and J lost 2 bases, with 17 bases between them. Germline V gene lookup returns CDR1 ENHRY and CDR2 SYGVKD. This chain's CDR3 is CAIRISSGPPYEQYF. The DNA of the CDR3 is TGTGCCATCAGGATTAGCTCCGGGCCCCCCTACGAGCAGTACTTC.

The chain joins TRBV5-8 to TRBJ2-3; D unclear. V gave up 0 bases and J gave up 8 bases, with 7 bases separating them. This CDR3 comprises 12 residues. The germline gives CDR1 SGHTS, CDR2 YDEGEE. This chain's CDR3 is CASSLVLVTQYF. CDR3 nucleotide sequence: TGTGCCAGCAGCTTGGTGTTGGTTACGCAGTATTTT.

The CDR3: CASKYTPRGSTEAFF. The DNA of the CDR3 is TGTGCCAGTAAATATACACCGAGGGGATCCACTGAAGCTTTCTTT. This chain joins TRBV19 and TRBJ1-1; TRBD1 might be the D (5 bases). The V gene lost 7 bases and the J gene lost 4 bases, with 19 bases spanning the gap. Germline V gene sequence: CDR1 LNHDA, CDR2 SQIVND (reference sequence). This CDR3 has 15 amino acids.

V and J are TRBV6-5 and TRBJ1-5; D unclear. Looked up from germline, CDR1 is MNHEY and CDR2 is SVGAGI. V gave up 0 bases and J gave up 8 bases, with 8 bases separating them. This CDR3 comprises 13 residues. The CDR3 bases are TGTGCCAGCAGTTACTCGCACCGAGAGCCCCAGCATTTT. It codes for CASSYSHREPQHF.

Written as DNA, the CDR3 is TGTGCCAGCAGCCTAACAGGGAATTCACCCCTCCACTTT. Amino acids: CASSLTGNSPLHF. The rearrangement joins TRBV5-8 to TRBJ1-6, with a tentative D call TRBD1 (6 bases). V was shortened by 4 bases and J by 7 bases, with 9 bases between the two germline ends. Germline V gene lookup returns CDR1 SGHTS and CDR2 YDEGEE. CDR3 length equals 13 residues.

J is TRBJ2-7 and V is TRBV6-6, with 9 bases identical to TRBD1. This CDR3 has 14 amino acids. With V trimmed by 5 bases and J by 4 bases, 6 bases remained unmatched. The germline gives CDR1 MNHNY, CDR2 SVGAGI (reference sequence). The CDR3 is CASSTGTGSYEQYF. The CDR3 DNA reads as TGTGCCAGCAGTACCGGGACAGGGTCATACGAGCAGTACTTC.

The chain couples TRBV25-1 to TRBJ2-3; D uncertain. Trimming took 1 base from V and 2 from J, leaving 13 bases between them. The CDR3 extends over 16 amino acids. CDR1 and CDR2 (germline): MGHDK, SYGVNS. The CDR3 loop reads CASSEWREAPTDTQYF. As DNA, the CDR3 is TGTGCCAGCAGTGAATGGAGAGAGGCCCCCACAGATACGCAGTATTTT.

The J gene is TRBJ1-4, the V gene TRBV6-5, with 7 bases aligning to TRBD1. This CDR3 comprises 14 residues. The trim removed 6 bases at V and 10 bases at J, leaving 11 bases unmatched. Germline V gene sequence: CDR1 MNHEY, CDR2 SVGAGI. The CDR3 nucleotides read TGTGCCAGCAGCCTAAGGCCAGGGGGAGGAAAACTGTTTTTT. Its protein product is CASSLRPGGGKLFF.

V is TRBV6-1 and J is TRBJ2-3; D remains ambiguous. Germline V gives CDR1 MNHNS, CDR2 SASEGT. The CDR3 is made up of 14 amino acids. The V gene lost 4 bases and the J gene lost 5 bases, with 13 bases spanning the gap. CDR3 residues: CASSVSDFGDTQYF. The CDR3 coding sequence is TGTGCCAGCAGTGTCTCGGATTTCGGAGATACGCAGTATTTT.

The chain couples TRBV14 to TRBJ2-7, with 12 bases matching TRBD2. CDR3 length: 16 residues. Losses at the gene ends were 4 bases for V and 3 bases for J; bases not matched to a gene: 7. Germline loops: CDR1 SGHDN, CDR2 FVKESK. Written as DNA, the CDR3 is TGTGCCAGCAGCCCTCAACCGGGACTAGCGGGCTACGAGCAGTACTTC. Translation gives CASSPQPGLAGYEQYF.

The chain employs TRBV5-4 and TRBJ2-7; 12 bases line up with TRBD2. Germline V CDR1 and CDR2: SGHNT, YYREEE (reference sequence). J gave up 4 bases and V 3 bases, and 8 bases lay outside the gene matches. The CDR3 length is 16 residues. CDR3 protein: CASSSTPTSGGYEQYF. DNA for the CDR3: TGTGCCAGCAGCTCTACCCCGACTAGCGGGGGATACGAGCAGTACTTC.